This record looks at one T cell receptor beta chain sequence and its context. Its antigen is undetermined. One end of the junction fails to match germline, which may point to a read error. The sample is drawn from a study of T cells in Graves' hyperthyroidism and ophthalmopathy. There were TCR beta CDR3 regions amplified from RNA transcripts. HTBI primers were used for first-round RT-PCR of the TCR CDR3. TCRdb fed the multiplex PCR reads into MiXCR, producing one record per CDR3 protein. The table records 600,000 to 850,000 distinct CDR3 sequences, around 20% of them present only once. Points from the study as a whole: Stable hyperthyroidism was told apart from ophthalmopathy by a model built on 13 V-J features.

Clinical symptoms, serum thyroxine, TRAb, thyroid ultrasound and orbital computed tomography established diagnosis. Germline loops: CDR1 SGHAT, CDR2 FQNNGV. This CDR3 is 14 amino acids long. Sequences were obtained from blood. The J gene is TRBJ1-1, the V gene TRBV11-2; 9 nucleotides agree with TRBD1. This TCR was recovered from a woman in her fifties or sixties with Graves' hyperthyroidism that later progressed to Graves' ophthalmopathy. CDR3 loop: CAGSFRDREAEAFF. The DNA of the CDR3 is TGTGCCGGCAGCTTCCGGGACAGGGAGGCTGAAGCTTTCTTT.